These 22 T cell receptor beta chains share one sample of origin, sequenced in a study of regulatory T cells in long-lasting Graves disease. Researchers made TCR beta libraries by using iRepertoire HTBI primers and running Arm-PCR on CDR3 regions. TCRdb fed the multiplex PCR reads into MiXCR, producing one record per CDR3 protein. The sample lists 350,000 to 450,000 distinct CDR3 sequences, about 12% seen once, with approximately 17% in the top ten. Indicated time point: newly diagnosed GD, antithyroid drugs for less than 3 months. PBMC RNA served as the TCR library source. This sample was shared with a second study, whose subject was T cells in Graves' hyperthyroidism and ophthalmopathy.

The sample consisted of peripheral blood mononuclear cells (PBMCs), taken at new diagnosis, from a patient treated with antithyroid drugs. These receptors all stem from a woman younger than 35 with Graves disease.

About this clonotype itself: A much larger clone lies a single base off, so this may be a read error. The conserved phenylalanine or tryptophan is not found at the CDR3 terminus, so this likely reflects a read error. The chain couples TRBV5-1 to TRBJ2-1; 10 bases align to TRBD1. Per germline, CDR1 SGHRS and CDR2 YFSETQ. The CDR3 loop spans 15 amino acids. In DNA, the CDR3 is TGCGCCAACAGCCTGACAGGGGGCGTGTACAATGAGCAGTTCTCC. Translated: CANSLTGGVYNEQFS.

On this clonotype: A single base is all that separates this from a far larger clone, so a read error is likely. The rearrangement links TRBV20-1 to TRBJ2-3; 11 bases map to TRBD2. The assigned J gene may be wrong: the sequence end matches TRBJ2-7 better. The CDR3 is made up of 17 amino acids. The germline gives CDR1 DFQATT, CDR2 SNEGSKA (reference sequence). Here the CDR3 reads CGARGLAGRFGAYEQYF. CDR3 coding DNA: TGCGGTGCCCGTGGACTAGCGGGCCGTTTCGGAGCATACGAGCAGTACTTC.

This clonotype was seen many times. CDR3 in amino acids: CASTRSGDLNTEAFF. The CDR3 nucleotides read TGTGCCAGCACCCGATCAGGGGATTTGAACACTGAAGCTTTCTTT. The rearrangement links TRBV11-2 to TRBJ1-1; a weak D match, TRBD1 (6 bases). CDR1 and CDR2 (germline): SGHAT, FQNNGV. The CDR3 has 15 amino acids. V lost 7 bases to trimming and J lost 0 bases, with 15 bases between them.

Details on this clonotype: This may stem from a read error, because a much larger clone lies one nucleotide away. CDR3 DNA sequence: TGTGCCAGAAGCACTAGCGGGGGGTCGGATACGCAGTATTTT. This gives the protein CARSTSGGSDTQYF. This chain joins TRBV11-2 and TRBJ2-3; TRBD2 matches 12 bases. Germline V lookup: CDR1 SGHAT, CDR2 FQNNGV. The CDR3 sequence is 14 residues long. The trim removed 9 bases at V and 6 bases at J, leaving 7 bases unmatched.

The J gene is TRBJ1-5, the V gene TRBV2, with D uncertain. The CDR3 sequence is 13 residues long. The V gene lost 5 bases and the J gene lost 0 bases, with 5 bases spanning the gap. Germline lookup yields CDR1 SNHLY and CDR2 FYNNEI. The CDR3 protein is CASSKDSNQPQHF. CDR3 sequence (DNA): TGTGCCAGCAGTAAAGATAGCAATCAGCCCCAGCATTTT.

This clonotype was seen many times. V and J are TRBV15 and TRBJ1-6, with D perhaps TRBD1 (6 bases). Germline loops: CDR1 LNHNV, CDR2 YYDKDF (reference sequence). The V gene lost 0 bases and the J gene lost 4 bases, with 10 bases spanning the gap. The CDR3 spans 16 residues. The CDR3 loop reads CATSREGTGYNSPLHF. The CDR3 DNA sequence: TGTGCCACCAGCAGAGAAGGCACAGGGTATAATTCACCCCTCCACTTT.

The table lists this clonotype with many counts. The V and J genes are TRBV19 and TRBJ2-7, with D possibly matching TRBD2 (6 bases). The CDR3 is 15 amino acids. Germline CDR1 reads LNHDA; CDR2 reads SQIVND (reference sequence). The V end lost 5 bases, the J end lost 9 bases, and 23 bases lay between the germline ends. The CDR3 DNA is TGTGCCAGTAGTCCCACGGGGGACGGAATTCAGGGGCAGTACGTC. It yields the protein CASSPTGDGIQGQYV.

As for this clonotype: At one end the junction does not follow the germline gene, possibly because of a read error. The chain carries TRBV20-1 and TRBJ1-6; 9 bases are a match to TRBD1. The CDR3 spans 15 residues. Germline V lookup: CDR1 DFQATT, CDR2 SNEGSKA (reference sequence). The CDR3 nucleotides read TGCAGTGCTATCACAGGGGGCGCAGGGAATTCACCCCCCCACTTT. This sequence encodes CSAITGGAGNSPPHF.

This clonotype has a count of ten or more. V gene TRBV27 combines with J gene TRBJ2-1, with TRBD2 identical over 10 bases. The CDR3 has 14 amino acids. V gave up 5 bases and J gave up 6 bases; unmatched junction bases: 4. Germline CDR1 MNHEY, CDR2 SMNVEV (reference sequence). CDR3 sequence: CASSRVAGGNEQFF. In nucleotides, the CDR3 is TGTGCCAGCAGTCGGGTAGCGGGGGGCAATGAGCAGTTCTTC.

The table lists this clonotype with many counts. The chain employs TRBV29-1 and TRBJ1-1, with TRBD1 as a possible D gene (6 bases). The V gene's germline CDR1 is SQVTM and CDR2 ANQGSEA. V lost 2 bases to trimming and J lost 3 bases, with 10 bases between them. The CDR3 is made up of 13 amino acids. CDR3 DNA: TGCAGCGTTGAACAGGGGATCGACACTGAAGCTTTCTTT. Amino acids: CSVEQGIDTEAFF.

This clonotype was picked up a small number of times. This chain connects TRBV12-3 or TRBV12-4 to TRBJ1-3; D call uncertain. The length of the CDR3 is 18 residues. Trimming cost V 1 base and J 0 bases, with 16 bases left between them. The CDR3 DNA sequence: TGTGCCAGCAGTTTAGGCACCCCTCGACTTATCTCTGGAAACACCATATATTTT. Its protein is CASSLGTPRLISGNTIYF.

There are a few counts of this clonotype. This chain uses TRBV5-1 with TRBJ1-1; tentatively, D is TRBD1 (6 bases). Looked up from germline, CDR1 is SGHRS and CDR2 is YFSETQ. The V gene lost 1 base and the J gene lost 3 bases, with 31 bases spanning the gap. This CDR3 is built from 21 residues. The CDR3 spells CASSLRGPFVLWIGLDTEAFF. The CDR3 DNA sequence: TGCGCCAGCAGCTTGCGGGGGCCCTTTGTTTTGTGGATTGGTTTGGACACTGAAGCTTTCTTT.

The chain has TRBV15 and TRBJ2-7; D is uncertain. Germline CDR1 and CDR2: LNHNV and YYDKDF (reference sequence). The V and J ends lost 8 bases and 3 bases respectively, with 8 bases between them. The CDR3 length is 11 residues. CDR3 bases: TGTGCCACCGAGAGGTTCTACGAGCAGTACTTC. This gives the protein CATERFYEQYF.

On this clonotype itself: The likely explanation is a read error, given a far larger clone one base away. The conserved final phenylalanine or tryptophan is absent from the CDR3, which likely points to a read error. The chain carries TRBV12-3 or TRBV12-4 and TRBJ2-5; 9 nucleotides line up with TRBD2. Judging by the DNA end, TRBJ2-7 fits better; the J call may be wrong. The CDR3 loop spans 15 amino acids. The CDR3 nucleotides read TGTGCCAGCAGTCCCCGACTAGCGGAGGACTACGAGCAGTACCTC. It codes for CASSPRLAEDYEQYL.

This clonotype occurred a few times. Being one base from a much bigger clone, this may be a read error. V is TRBV12-3 or TRBV12-4 and J is TRBJ2-7; 15 nucleotides agree with TRBD2. This CDR3 is 18 amino acids long. The CDR3 DNA follows: TGTGCCAGCGGTTTCGTCCCGGGACTAGCGGGAGGACCCTACGAGCAGTACTTC. It codes for CASGFVPGLAGGPYEQYF.

This clonotype was observed many times. V and J are TRBV29-1 and TRBJ1-1; the D gene is possibly TRBD1 (6 bases). Germline-derived CDR1 and CDR2 are SQVTM and ANQGSEA. The CDR3 loop spans 12 amino acids. V was clipped by 7 bases and J by 3 bases, with 12 bases between them. CDR3 bases: TGCAGCGCACTCAGGGGCGACACTGAAGCTTTCTTT. Its translation: CSALRGDTEAFF.

The chain has TRBV14 and TRBJ2-5; D is unclear. The germline V and J ends were trimmed by 0 bases and 5 bases, with 4 bases remaining between them. The germline CDR1 and CDR2 sequences are SGHDN and FVKESK. The CDR3 runs 12 residues. Written as DNA, the CDR3 is TGTGCCAGCAGCCAAGATATGGAGACCCAGTACTTC. Translation gives CASSQDMETQYF.

The table lists this clonotype with many counts. The chain recombines TRBV20-1 with TRBJ2-5, with a tentative D call TRBD2 (6 bases). The CDR3 spans 15 residues. V gave up 5 bases and J gave up 2 bases, with 18 bases separating them. CDR1 and CDR2 from the germline V gene are DFQATT and SNEGSKA (reference sequence). For the CDR3, the DNA is TGCAGTGCTCGGGGGTCCTGGGATTGGCAAGAGACCCAGTACTTC. Amino acid sequence: CSARGSWDWQETQYF.

This clonotype appeared many times. The chain is built from TRBV5-6 and TRBJ1-5, with 8 bases aligning to TRBD1. The CDR3 extends over 15 amino acids. Germline CDR1 SGHDT, CDR2 YYEEEE. V gave up 4 bases and J gave up 3 bases; unmatched junction bases: 6. The CDR3 coding sequence is TGTGCCAGCAGCGTCCGGGACAGGTTCAATCAGCCCCAGCATTTT. It translates to CASSVRDRFNQPQHF.

This clonotype was seen at least ten times. V gene TRBV12-3 or TRBV12-4 combines with J gene TRBJ1-5; D ambiguous. V lost 9 bases to trimming and J lost 1 base, with 13 bases between them. This CDR3 is built from 14 residues. The CDR3, as DNA: TGTGCCAGTTCCTCGGGCGTCAGCAATCAGCCCCAGCATTTT. It codes for CASSSGVSNQPQHF.

In this sample, this clonotype turned up a few times. V is TRBV4-1 and J is TRBJ2-2; 11 nucleotides align to TRBD1. Trimming cost V 4 bases and J 4 bases; bases outside gene matches: 8. This CDR3 comprises 17 residues. Germline V CDR1 and CDR2: MGHRA, YSYEKL. The CDR3 reads CASSRPSGTGGTGELFF. In DNA form, the CDR3 reads TGCGCCAGCAGCCGACCGTCCGGGACAGGGGGCACCGGGGAGCTGTTTTTT.

This clonotype has only a few counts. The V call is TRBV7-9, the J call TRBJ2-1; either TRBD1 or TRBD2 may fit D (7 bases each). Germline CDR1 and CDR2: SEHNR and FQNEAQ (reference sequence). This CDR3 is built from 16 residues. Trimming removed 4 bases from V and 6 bases from J, with 19 bases in between. The chain's CDR3 is CASSSDHDREGNEQFF. CDR3 DNA sequence: TGTGCCAGCAGCTCAGACCATGACAGGGAGGGCAATGAGCAGTTCTTC.